Described below is a single T cell receptor beta chain sequence and its context. Its specificity is unknown. The sample comes from a study of graft-versus-host responses after intestinal transplantation. Study in general: As for transplant type, recipients had multivisceral, liver-intestinal, or isolated intestinal grafts. All of the recipients had induction that used anti-thymocyte globulin, then tacrolimus and steroids for around three years.

TCRdb's table, derived via immunoSEQ multiplex PCR, lists solely in-frame clones and lacks some. This table holds 78,000 or so clones, 80% to 90% found once. Overall study findings and caveats: Across patients carrying graft-donor T cell macrochimerism, allografts held high graft-versus-host to host-versus-graft clonal ratios. With peak circulating GvH clone levels came an association with early post-transplant HvG declines.

The CDR3 runs to 14 residues. From germline, CDR1 is SGHAT and CDR2 FQNNGV. V was clipped by 5 bases and J by 8 bases, with 18 bases between them. The clonotype comes from a human donor who was the organ donor for an intestinal transplant. The material sequenced was unstimulated CD8+ T cells sorted from spleen or lymph node cells, taken before transplant. This sequence joins TRBV11-2 and TRBJ1-2, with a weak D call TRBD1 (5 bases). CDR3 sequence reads: CASSNAGGVRGYTF. CDR3 DNA sequence: TGTGCCAGCAGCAACGCGGGGGGGGTCCGGGGCTACACCTTC.